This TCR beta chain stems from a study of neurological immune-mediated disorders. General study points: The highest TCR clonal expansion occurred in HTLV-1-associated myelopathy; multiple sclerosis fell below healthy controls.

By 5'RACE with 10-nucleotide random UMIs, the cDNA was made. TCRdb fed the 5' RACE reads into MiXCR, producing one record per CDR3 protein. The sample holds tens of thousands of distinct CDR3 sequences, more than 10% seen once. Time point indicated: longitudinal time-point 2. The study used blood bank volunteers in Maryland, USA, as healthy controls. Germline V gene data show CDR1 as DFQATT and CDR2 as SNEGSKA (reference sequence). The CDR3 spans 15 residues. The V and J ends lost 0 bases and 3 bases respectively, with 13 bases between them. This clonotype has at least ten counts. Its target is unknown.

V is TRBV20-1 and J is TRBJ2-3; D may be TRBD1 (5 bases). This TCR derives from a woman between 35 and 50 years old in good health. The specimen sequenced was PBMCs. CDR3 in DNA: TGCAGTGCTAGAGATGGGGCAGGGCTGACAGATACGCAGTATTTT. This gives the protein CSARDGAGLTDTQYF.